These 23 T cell receptor beta chains came from one sample sequenced in a study of PD-1 blockade in mismatch repair-deficient tumors. Libraries were prepared by immunoSEQ multiplex PCR; TCRdb keeps only in-frame clonotypes and omits some of them. The data hold some 120,000 clones, with about 83% observed a single time. This specimen consisted of peripheral blood, obtained approximately 64 weeks after starting pembrolizumab. The receptors shown here come from an adult with mismatch repair-deficient cancer.

This clone came up a few times. The rearrangement links TRBV19 to TRBJ2-7, with D possibly being TRBD2 (6 bases). There are 15 residues in the CDR3. V lost 5 bases, J lost 3 bases, and 17 bases lay in between. CDR1 and CDR2 from the germline V gene are LNHDA and SQIVND (reference sequence). CDR3: CASSSNPLADYEQYF. CDR3 DNA: TGTGCCAGTAGTTCCAACCCACTAGCAGACTACGAGCAGTACTTC.

V usage is TRBV5-1 and J usage is TRBJ2-5; D is perhaps TRBD1 or TRBD2 (6 bases each). The CDR3 consists of 14 residues. V lost 0 bases, J lost 4 bases, and 10 bases lay in between. Germline V lookup: CDR1 SGHRS, CDR2 YFSETQ. The CDR3 coding sequence is TGCGCCAGCAGCTTGGAAGGGGGAGGAGAGACCCAGTACTTC. This codes for CASSLEGGGETQYF.

Concerning this clone itself: This specimen includes other DNA sequences encoding the same CDR3. The rearrangement joins TRBV2 to TRBJ2-5, with 9 bases that match TRBD1. CDR3 size: 15 residues. The germline gives CDR1 SNHLY, CDR2 FYNNEI. Germline trimming cut 5 bases from V and 5 bases from J; bases unmatched to any gene: 9. The CDR3 region is CASSSPGQGTETQYF. The CDR3 bases are TGTGCCAGCAGTTCCCCGGGACAGGGTACGGAGACCCAGTACTTC.

There are a few counts of this clone. The chain employs TRBV30 and TRBJ2-7; D unclear. V gave up 3 bases and J gave up 2 bases, with 8 bases separating them. From germline, CDR1 is GTSNPN and CDR2 SVGIG (reference sequence). The CDR3 sequence is 12 residues long. The CDR3 sequence is CAWRPNTYEQYF. CDR3 nucleotide sequence: TGTGCCTGGAGGCCTAATACCTACGAGCAGTACTTC.

The V and J genes are TRBV11-2 and TRBJ2-7; tentatively, D is TRBD1 (5 bases). Germline V lookup: CDR1 SGHAT, CDR2 FQNNGV. This CDR3 is 14 amino acids long. V lost 3 bases to trimming and J lost 5 bases, with 14 bases between them. DNA for the CDR3: TGTGCCAGCAGCTTTGATAGGGGTATCGACGAGCAGTACTTC. This sequence encodes CASSFDRGIDEQYF. Together with reference TRBV11-2 and TRBJ2-7, the CDR3 gives the full variable domain: EAGVAQSPRYKIIEKRQSVAFWCNPISGHATLYWYQQILGQGPKLLIQFQNNGVVDDSQLPKDRFSAERLKGVDSTLKIQPAKLEDSAVYLCASSFDRGIDEQYFGPGTRLTVT.

The rearrangement links TRBV19 to TRBJ2-7; 11 bases match TRBD2. V shed 6 bases, J shed 2 bases, and the junction held 3 bases outside the gene matches. Germline CDR1 and CDR2: LNHDA and SQIVND (reference sequence). The CDR3 has 14 amino acids. CDR3 sequence reads: CASRTSGGPYEQYF. The DNA for the CDR3 is TGTGCCAGTAGAACTAGCGGGGGCCCCTACGAGCAGTACTTC.

Comments on this clone: Other DNA variants within this sample encode the same CDR3. The chain links TRBV6-1 to TRBJ1-1; no reliable D call. Germline V gene lookup returns CDR1 MNHNS and CDR2 SASEGT. CDR3 size: 14 residues. V shed 3 bases and J shed 5 bases, with 13 bases lying between them. The CDR3 DNA sequence: TGTGCCAGCAGTGAGGCCAGTGGGTATACTGAAGCTTTCTTT. Translation: CASSEASGYTEAFF.

The V call is TRBV27, the J call TRBJ2-5; D is perhaps TRBD2 (6 bases). The CDR3 length is 14 residues. V lost 0 bases and J lost 5, with 10 bases in between. Germline V lookup: CDR1 MNHEY, CDR2 SMNVEV (reference sequence). The CDR3 loop reads CASSLSGGIETQYF. CDR3 sequence (DNA): TGTGCCAGCAGTTTATCGGGGGGTATTGAGACCCAGTACTTC.

V is TRBV7-3 and J is TRBJ2-3, with TRBD2 as a possible D gene (5 bases). Germline V CDR1 and CDR2: SGHTA, FQGTGA. V was pared by 2 bases and J by 8 bases, with 14 bases between. The CDR3 length is 14 residues. CDR3 loop: CASSLEVTISTQYF. CDR3 DNA sequence: TGTGCCAGCAGCTTAGAGGTGACTATTTCTACGCAGTATTTT.

V and J are TRBV9 and TRBJ2-3; 7 bases are a match to TRBD2. This CDR3 has 14 residues. Germline V CDR1 and CDR2: SGDLS, YYNGEE. V lost 7 bases to trimming and J lost 2 bases; unmatched junction nucleotides: 7. CDR3 in DNA: TGTGCCAGCGGTGGGGACTATCTCACAGATACGCAGTATTTT. Encoded protein: CASGGDYLTDTQYF.

The J gene is TRBJ1-1, the V gene TRBV9; D is possibly TRBD1 (6 bases). Germline CDR1 SGDLS, CDR2 YYNGEE. V lost 3 bases, J lost 1 base, and 10 bases lay in between. The CDR3 sequence is 14 residues long. The CDR3 here is CASSAPTGNTEAFF. CDR3 in DNA: TGTGCCAGCAGCGCACCGACAGGGAACACTGAAGCTTTCTTT.

The rearrangement joins TRBV7-2 to TRBJ1-2, with D hard to call. Germline CDR1 and CDR2: SGHTA and FQGNSA. The CDR3 length is 15 residues. The V end lost 5 bases, the J end lost 4 bases, and 17 bases lay between the germline ends. As DNA, the CDR3 is TGTGCCAGCAGCCCCCCCCAAAAGGCCTTCTATGGCTACACCTTC. This encodes CASSPPQKAFYGYTF.

This clone was recorded a few times. V usage is TRBV30 and J usage is TRBJ1-2; D remains unclear. The CDR3 runs to 11 residues. Germline CDR1 GTSNPN, CDR2 SVGIG (reference sequence). Trimming removed 2 bases from V and 3 bases from J, with 4 bases in between. CDR3 bases: TGTGCCTGGAGTACCCACTATGGCTACACCTTC. Its protein product is CAWSTHYGYTF.

The chain is built from TRBV6-5 and TRBJ2-1; D ambiguous. CDR1 MNHEY and CDR2 SVGAGI come from the germline V gene. CDR3 length: 11 residues. With 7 bases removed from V and 8 bases from J, the gap between germline ends came to 9 bases. The CDR3 DNA reads TGTGCCAGCAATCGCGGTCATGAGCAGTTCTTC. It yields the protein CASNRGHEQFF.

The CDR3 DNA reads TGTGCTAGTGGTCAAGGGGAACAGGTGGAAAAACTGTTTTTT. Translation: CASGQGEQVEKLFF. V is TRBV12-5 and J is TRBJ1-4; possibly TRBD1 for D (5 bases). CDR3 length equals 14 residues. CDR1 LGHNT and CDR2 FRNRAP come from the germline V gene. V dropped 5 bases and J dropped 8 bases, with 15 bases sitting between them. The full variable domain, with the rest looked up from reference TRBV12-5 and TRBJ1-4, is DARVTQTPRHKVTEMGQEVTMRCQPILGHNTVFWYRQTMMQGLELLAYFRNRAPLDDSGMPKDRFSAEMPDATLATLKIQPSEPRDSAVYFCASGQGEQVEKLFFGSGTQLSVL.

This sequence joins TRBV13 and TRBJ2-4, with D maybe TRBD1 (6 bases). V shed 1 base and J shed 6 bases, with 10 bases lying between them. The CDR3 is 14 residues long. The germline V gene has CDR1 PRHDT and CDR2 FYEKMQ (reference sequence). The CDR3 DNA reads TGTGCCAGCAGCTTAGCAGGGGCAGGAAACATTCAGTACTTC. Translated, it gives CASSLAGAGNIQYF.

The chain couples TRBV30 to TRBJ2-7; D is uncertain. CDR1 is GTSNPN and CDR2 is SVGIG in the germline V gene (reference sequence). The CDR3 runs to 14 residues. The V and J ends lost 0 bases and 2 bases respectively, with 11 bases between them. In nucleotides, the CDR3 is TGTGCCTGGAGTGTAAAATCGTTCCCCTACGAGCAGTACTTC. This gives the protein CAWSVKSFPYEQYF. The variable domain in full, completed from reference TRBV30 and TRBJ2-7, reads SQTIHQWPATLVQPVGSPLSLECTVEGTSNPNLYWYRQAAGRGLQLLFYSVGIGQISSEVPQNLSASRPQDRQFILSSKKLLLSDSGFYLCAWSVKSFPYEQYFGPGTRLTVT.

The rearrangement joins TRBV7-9 to TRBJ2-1, with 11 bases identical to TRBD2. The V and J ends lost 0 bases and 8 bases, in that order; junction bases with no gene match: 6. This CDR3 is 16 amino acids long. The V gene's germline CDR1 is SEHNR and CDR2 FQNEAQ (reference sequence). In DNA, the CDR3 is TGTGCCAGCAGCTTAGCGGGGCGACTAGCGGGATATGAGCAGTTCTTC. It yields the protein CASSLAGRLAGYEQFF.

This clone is medium-sized within its sample. CDR3 nucleotide sequence: TGTGCCAGCGCCGGGACGGCCAACTACGAGCAGTACTTC. This encodes CASAGTANYEQYF. The rearrangement links TRBV25-1 to TRBJ2-7, with D possibly called TRBD1 or TRBD2 (5 bases each). The V end was cut by 8 bases, the J end by 3 bases, with 14 bases between. This CDR3 spans 13 amino acids. The V gene's germline CDR1 is MGHDK and CDR2 SYGVNS.

The chain combines TRBV23-1 with TRBJ1-1; D ambiguous. TRBV23-1 belongs to the ORF category, with a function that is uncertain. The CDR3 is 14 residues long. With 4 bases removed from V and 4 bases from J, the gap between germline ends came to 13 bases. The DNA for the CDR3 is TGCGCCAGCAGTCGAGAACTGGTGGGCACTGAAGCTTTCTTT. Amino acid sequence: CASSRELVGTEAFF.

The CDR3 coding sequence is TGTGCCAGCAGCAAAGCGACAGGTAAAGAGACCCAGTACTTC. It specifies CASSKATGKETQYF. This rearrangement joins TRBV21-1 to TRBJ2-5; TRBD1, as called in the table, went unchecked against the DNA. TRBV21-1 is designated a pseudogene. The CDR3 spans 14 residues.

The CDR3 region has the DNA TGTGCCAGCAGCTTGGTTTGGGACAGGCTGAACACTGAAGCTTTCTTT. This encodes CASSLVWDRLNTEAFF. The chain links TRBV5-6 to TRBJ1-1; 8 nucleotides agree with TRBD1. Trimming at V came to 0 bases and at J to 0 bases, leaving 4 bases not matched to a gene. Per germline, CDR1 SGHDT and CDR2 YYEEEE. The CDR3 runs to 16 residues.

V is TRBV4-1 and J is TRBJ2-5; D possibly corresponds to TRBD2 (6 bases). Germline V gives CDR1 MGHRA, CDR2 YSYEKL. This CDR3 spans 14 amino acids. Trimming shortened V by 0 bases and J by 5 bases, and 10 bases separated the two germline ends. The CDR3 bases are TGCGCCAGCAGCCAAGAGACGGGAGAGGAGACCCAGTACTTC. Protein: CASSQETGEETQYF.